This T cell receptor (beta chain) was captured by sequencing in a study of cytomegalovirus exposure and HLA in healthy donors. The PCR employed 60 Vbeta primers together with 13 Jbeta primers. The assay was immunoSEQ multiplex PCR, and TCRdb's table has in-frame clones only and misses some. The profile covers around 140,000 clones, with roughly 74% appearing a single time and roughly 7.3% taken by the ten largest. Note on this clone: Its matching antigen is unknown.

Overall study results and limits: Despite most TCR sequences being rare, some public TCRs occurred in many donors. Further analysis was carried out later, and it showed several of the most significant clusters appearing linked to common viral pathogens.

Germline lookup yields CDR1 LNHNV and CDR2 YYDKDF (reference sequence). The CDR3 runs 23 residues. Trimming cost V 1 base and J 7 bases; bases outside gene matches: 29. The chain uses TRBV15 and TRBJ2-1, with 9 bases fitting TRBD2. Sequencing used PBMCs. The receptor was derived from a male donor in good health and CMV-seronegative. CDR3 nucleotides: TGTGCCACCAGCAGAGCCGAGCCCTATCGAATCTCCCAGCGGGGGGCTCCCGGGAATGAGCAGTTCTTC. Residues: CATSRAEPYRISQRGAPGNEQFF.